At least ten counts were recorded for the clone carrying this T cell receptor (beta chain). Its antigen is currently unknown. The time point is: pre-sensitization, week 0. Treatment specified: therapeutic diphenylcyclopropenone sensitization with weekly scalp DPC. A single record per CDR3 protein comes from TCRdb applying MiXCR to the RACE reads. The sample includes a few hundred thousand distinct CDR3 sequences, around 9.3% of them seen just once. V shed 5 bases and J 5 bases; nucleotides not matched to a gene: 5. The CDR3 covers 15 residues. Looked up from germline, CDR1 is MNHEY and CDR2 is SVGEGT. The data were obtained in a study of human T cells and chemical hapten exposure. Findings and limits, study-wide: The number of TCRs above 1 in 1000 frequency did not change after DPC sensitization.

The sample here was whole blood, taken in connection with sensitization to the hapten diphenylcyclopropenone (DPC). The origin of this receptor is a woman in her 40s with alopecia areata. Some clones in this sample may be carry-over from other donors' samples. V is TRBV6-2 or TRBV6-3 and J is TRBJ2-7; 14 bases line up with TRBD2. CDR3 coding DNA: TGTGCCAGCAGTCTAGGGACTAGCGGGAGCAACGAGCAGTACTTC. Its translation is CASSLGTSGSNEQYF.